The clone carrying this TCR beta chain was counted between two and nine times. The antigen remains undetermined. Germline V lookup: CDR1 LNHNV, CDR2 YYDKDF (reference sequence). The CDR3 loop spans 15 amino acids. J lost 8 bases, V lost 5 bases, and 7 bases had no gene match. The source of the sample is a study of T cell repertoires in cytomegalovirus infection. On the study more broadly: CMV epitopes that were recently identified and HLA-C-restricted were used alongside well-studied HLA-B-restricted ones. The public TCR beta signatures pointed to both CMV infection and matching HLA type.

TCRdb re-derived calls from the reads in MiXCR, one entry per CDR3 protein. The sample carries some 100,000 distinct CDR3 sequences, less than 30% recorded once. Study-wide results and limits: Cumulative public TCR beta family frequency identified CMV carriers with the relevant HLA. Clonotypes of TCR beta that were HLA-C-restricted and CMV-specific dominated the ex vivo response.

This clonotype was obtained from a human donor in good health (CMV status not recorded). Some clones in this sample may be carry-over from other donors' samples. V usage is TRBV15 and J usage is TRBJ2-1; TRBD2 matches 12 bases. The material was CD8+ T cells from cultured PBMCs, obtained from culture after CMV antigen stimulation. CDR3 in amino acids: CATSRTSGEGDEQFF. The DNA for the CDR3 is TGTGCCACCAGCCGGACTAGCGGGGAGGGGGATGAGCAGTTCTTC.